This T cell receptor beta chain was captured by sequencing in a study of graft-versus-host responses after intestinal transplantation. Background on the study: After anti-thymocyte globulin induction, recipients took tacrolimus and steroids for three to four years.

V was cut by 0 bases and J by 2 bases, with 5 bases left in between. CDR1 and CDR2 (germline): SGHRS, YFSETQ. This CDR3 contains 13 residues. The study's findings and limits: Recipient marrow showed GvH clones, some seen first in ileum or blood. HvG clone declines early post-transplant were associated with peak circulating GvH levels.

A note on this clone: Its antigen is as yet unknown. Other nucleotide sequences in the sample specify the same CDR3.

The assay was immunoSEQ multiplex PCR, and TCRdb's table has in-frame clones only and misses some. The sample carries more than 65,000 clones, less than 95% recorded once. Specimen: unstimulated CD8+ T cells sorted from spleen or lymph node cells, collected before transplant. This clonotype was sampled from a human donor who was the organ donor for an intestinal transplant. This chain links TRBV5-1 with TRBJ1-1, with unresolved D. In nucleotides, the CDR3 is TGCGCCAGCAGCTTGGTAGCAAACACTGAAGCTTTCTTT. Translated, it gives CASSLVANTEAFF.